Following are 3 T cell receptor beta chains from one sample sequenced in a study of blood T cell repertoires in COVID-19. The assay was immunoSEQ multiplex PCR, and TCRdb's table has in-frame clones only and misses some. Among approximately 180,000 clones listed, under 90% were seen once. The source material was peripheral blood. These receptors were taken from a person between 70 and 80 years old with COVID-19, enrolled during active disease.

The rearrangement links TRBV5-1 to TRBJ2-2, with D perhaps TRBD1 (6 bases). This CDR3 spans 16 amino acids. The germline V gene encodes CDR1 SGHRS and CDR2 YFSETQ. With 4 bases removed from V and 0 bases from J, the gap between germline ends came to 13 bases. CDR3 in amino acids: CASSVTGNSNTGELFF. The CDR3 DNA reads TGCGCCAGCAGCGTTACAGGGAACTCGAACACCGGGGAGCTGTTTTTT.

The chain recombines TRBV23-1 with TRBJ2-5, with D possibly being TRBD1 (6 bases). TRBV23-1 is reported as an ORF; its role is uncertain. The CDR3 length is 15 residues. V lost 3 bases and J lost 1, with 12 bases in between. CDR3 protein: CASSHKQGPQETQYF. The CDR3 DNA sequence: TGCGCCAGCAGTCATAAACAGGGTCCCCAAGAGACCCAGTACTTC.

Only one count was recorded for this clone. The CDR3 DNA reads TGTGCCACCAGCAGAGATCGGACTAGCGAAGTCGTGTACTTC. It is translated as CATSRDRTSEVVYF. This chain links TRBV15 with TRBJ2-4, with 9 bases identical to TRBD2. Germline V gives CDR1 LNHNV, CDR2 YYDKDF (reference sequence). Losses at the gene ends were 0 bases for V and 15 bases for J; bases not matched to a gene: 9. The CDR3 runs to 14 residues.